The 27 T cell receptor beta chains given below trace back to one sample, sequenced in a study of shared clonotypes between healthy human individuals. Measured with immunoSEQ multiplex PCR; TCRdb has only the in-frame clones, and not every one. The repertoire holds some 680,000 clones, with around three quarters as singletons. Source material: memory CD4+ T cells sorted from blood. As to subset: CD45RA-negative fraction. The receptor source for this set is a woman aged 25 to 39 in good health.

The chain combines TRBV28 with TRBJ2-3; no firm D call. The CDR3 length is 12 residues. Trimming stripped 7 bases from V and 2 bases from J, with 7 bases between. Per the germline V gene, CDR1 is MDHEN and CDR2 is SYDVKM. In DNA form, the CDR3 reads TGTGCCAGCACCCGAGCCACAGATACGCAGTATTTT. This codes for CASTRATDTQYF.

This chain uses TRBV4-1 with TRBJ2-7, with 8 bases matching TRBD2. V lost 3 bases and J lost 5; bases outside the gene matches: 6. The CDR3 has 14 residues. Per germline, CDR1 MGHRA and CDR2 YSYEKL. The CDR3 bases are TGCGCCAGCAGCCACCGGGGGGGGCGCGACGAGCAGTACTTC. Its protein is CASSHRGGRDEQYF.

This chain joins TRBV7-9 and TRBJ1-1; the D is unclear. The germline gives CDR1 SEHNR, CDR2 FQNEAQ (reference sequence). The CDR3 is 15 amino acids. Trimming took off 5 bases at V and 5 bases at J, with 18 bases between the two ends. The CDR3 coding sequence is TGTGCCAGCAGCCCGGTTGGGTCAGGAGGAACTGAAGCTTTCTTT. Its protein product is CASSPVGSGGTEAFF.

The CDR3 here is CASSDYGTVTEAFF. The CDR3 nucleotides are TGTGCCAGCAGTGACTACGGGACGGTTACTGAAGCTTTCTTT. The chain has TRBV28 and TRBJ1-1, with D possibly TRBD1 on 5 matching bases. This CDR3 region has 14 residues. The V end was cut by 5 bases, the J end by 5 bases, with 15 bases between. The germline CDR1 and CDR2 sequences are MDHEN and SYDVKM.

Here the CDR3 reads CSVQTGSGTGELFF. The DNA of the CDR3 is TGCAGCGTACAGACAGGGTCCGGCACCGGGGAGCTGTTTTTT. V is TRBV29-1 and J is TRBJ2-2; 7 nucleotides line up with TRBD1. V gave up 6 bases and J gave up 4 bases; unmatched junction bases: 8. This CDR3 spans 14 amino acids. Germline CDR1 and CDR2: SQVTM and ANQGSEA.

The sample holds one count of this clone. The sample carries other DNA sequences with the same CDR3. CDR3 in amino acids: CASSLAGTSYEQYF. As DNA, the CDR3 is TGTGCCAGCAGTTTAGCGGGTACTTCCTACGAGCAGTACTTC. The V gene is TRBV28, the J gene TRBJ2-7; TRBD2 might be the D (5 bases). Trimming took off 2 bases at V and 1 base at J, with 9 bases between the two ends. This CDR3 contains 14 residues. Germline V gene sequence: CDR1 MDHEN, CDR2 SYDVKM. Based on the CDR3 plus reference TRBV28 and TRBJ2-7, the full variable domain is DVKVTQSSRYLVKRTGEKVFLECVQDMDHENMFWYRQDPGLGLRLIYFSYDVKMKEKGDIPEGYSVSREKKERFSLILESASTNQTSMYLCASSLAGTSYEQYFGPGTRLTVT.

V usage is TRBV28 and J usage is TRBJ2-2; 11 positions agree with TRBD2. The CDR3 runs to 15 residues. CDR1 MDHEN and CDR2 SYDVKM come from the germline V gene. With 5 bases clipped from V and 6 bases from J, the junction kept 5 bases outside the gene matches. The CDR3, as DNA: TGTGCCAGCAGTCCCGGGACTAGCGGCCCCGGGGAGCTGTTTTTT. Residues: CASSPGTSGPGELFF.

Of note for this clone: This probably arose from a read error, given a far larger clone one base away. Other DNA sequences in this specimen translate into the identical CDR3. V is TRBV28 and J is TRBJ2-7; D gene ambiguous. The CDR3 is 12 amino acids. Trimming removed 2 bases from V and 3 bases from J, with 5 bases in between. The germline gives CDR1 MDHEN, CDR2 SYDVKM. The CDR3 loop is CASSLILYEQYF. The CDR3 DNA sequence: TGTGCCAGCAGTTTAATCCTCTACGAGCAGTACTTC.

This clone was seen more than once but under ten times. The chain employs TRBV11-3 and TRBJ2-2; TRBD1 agrees at 9 bases. J gave up 2 bases and V 5 bases, and 18 bases lay outside the gene matches. Per germline, CDR1 SGHNT and CDR2 YENEEA. This CDR3 is built from 20 residues. This chain's CDR3 is CASSPAGTGFVGRNTGELFF. In DNA, the CDR3 is TGTGCCAGCAGCCCCGCCGGGACAGGGTTTGTGGGCCGAAACACCGGGGAGCTGTTTTTT.

The rearrangement uses TRBV7-8 and TRBJ1-5; D not resolved. V lost 0 bases, J lost 6 bases, and 15 bases lay in between. CDR3 size: 16 residues. Germline lookup yields CDR1 SGHVS and CDR2 FQNEAQ. This chain's CDR3 is CASSLALRAVGQPQHF. CDR3 sequence (DNA): TGTGCCAGCAGCTTAGCGCTCCGGGCTGTGGGTCAGCCCCAGCATTTT.

The genes are TRBV6-5 and TRBJ2-3; 8 nucleotides agree with TRBD2. Germline CDR1 and CDR2: MNHEY and SVGAGI. This CDR3 has 14 residues. Losses at the gene ends were 6 bases for V and 2 bases for J; bases not matched to a gene: 4. Here the CDR3 reads CASRLADVTDTQYF. Written as DNA, the CDR3 is TGTGCCAGCAGACTAGCGGACGTCACAGATACGCAGTATTTT.

This clone appeared a few times. This chain links TRBV19 with TRBJ2-5; 11 nucleotides line up with TRBD2. Germline V gives CDR1 LNHDA, CDR2 SQIVND (reference sequence). V lost 6 bases, J lost 4 bases, and 7 bases stayed unmatched. The CDR3 loop spans 15 amino acids. CDR3: CASSTGTSGLETQYF. The CDR3 region has the DNA TGTGCCAGTAGCACCGGGACTAGCGGATTAGAGACCCAGTACTTC.

The genes are TRBV15 and TRBJ2-1, with TRBD2 matching over 7 bases. This CDR3 is built from 16 residues. V was pared by 6 bases and J by 0 bases, with 8 bases of the junction left unmatched. Germline V lookup: CDR1 LNHNV, CDR2 YYDKDF (reference sequence). The CDR3 spells CATRPGTTSSYNEQFF. CDR3 nucleotide sequence: TGTGCCACCAGACCCGGGACTACAAGCTCCTACAATGAGCAGTTCTTC.

J is TRBJ2-1 and V is TRBV28; D is undetermined. This CDR3 comprises 13 residues. Germline V lookup: CDR1 MDHEN, CDR2 SYDVKM. V was clipped by 3 bases and J by 8 bases, with 11 bases between them. The DNA for the CDR3 is TGTGCCAGCAGTTTTGTCAGAAGGGATGAGCAGTTCTTC. Translating gives CASSFVRRDEQFF.

The chain links TRBV5-1 to TRBJ2-3; 8 nucleotides align to TRBD2. Trimming removed 4 bases from V and 5 bases from J; junction bases left unmatched: 3. Germline assignment: CDR1 SGHRS and CDR2 YFSETQ. There are 13 residues in the CDR3. The CDR3 reads CASSISGIDTQYF. The CDR3 DNA reads TGCGCCAGCAGCATTAGCGGGATAGATACGCAGTATTTT.

The J gene is TRBJ2-3, the V gene TRBV28; no definite D call. The CDR3 sequence is 14 residues long. Trimming took 1 base from V and 4 from J, leaving 9 bases between them. Germline values: CDR1 MDHEN, CDR2 SYDVKM. In DNA form, the CDR3 reads TGTGCCAGCAGTTTATATTTGCAGCCAGATACGCAGTATTTT. This encodes CASSLYLQPDTQYF.

This clone was seen more than once but under ten times. The chain has TRBV28 and TRBJ2-1; maybe TRBD2 (6 bases). Germline CDR1 reads MDHEN; CDR2 reads SYDVKM. The V gene lost 5 bases and the J gene lost 9 bases, with 20 bases spanning the gap. The CDR3 has 15 amino acids. CDR3 sequence: CASSIPGGVGSEQFF. CDR3 bases: TGTGCCAGCAGTATCCCCGGAGGGGTGGGTAGTGAGCAGTTCTTC.

The chain couples TRBV9 to TRBJ2-5, with D hard to call. The V gene's germline CDR1 is SGDLS and CDR2 YYNGEE. Trimming cost V 4 bases and J 4 bases, with 14 bases left between them. The CDR3 spans 14 residues. CDR3 sequence (DNA): TGTGCCAGCAGCCGCGAGGTCGTAGGAGAGACCCAGTACTTC. Amino acids: CASSREVVGETQYF.

This chain joins TRBV28 and TRBJ1-1; no firm D call. CDR1 is MDHEN, CDR2 SYDVKM, per germline. The V gene lost 8 bases and the J gene lost 3 bases, with 7 bases spanning the gap. This CDR3 has 11 residues. The chain's CDR3 is CASFGDTEAFF. The CDR3 DNA sequence: TGTGCCAGCTTTGGGGACACTGAAGCTTTCTTT.

V is TRBV2 and J is TRBJ2-7; 7 nucleotides match TRBD1. This CDR3 is built from 13 residues. After removal of 6 bases from V and 3 bases from J, the junction contained 5 bases not matched to a gene. Germline values: CDR1 SNHLY, CDR2 FYNNEI. The CDR3 here is CASSRDSYYEQYF. The CDR3 coding sequence is TGTGCCAGCAGCCGGGACAGCTACTACGAGCAGTACTTC.

On this clone: This same CDR3 is encoded by further DNA sequences in the sample. This chain links TRBV6-1 with TRBJ1-5; a possible D gene is TRBD1 (5 bases). The V and J ends lost 2 bases and 6 bases respectively, with 14 bases between them. The CDR3 loop spans 15 amino acids. Germline V CDR1 and CDR2: MNHNS, SASEGT. The CDR3 sequence is CASSERGGVGQPQHF. The CDR3 DNA is TGTGCCAGCAGTGAAAGGGGAGGTGTAGGTCAGCCCCAGCATTTT.

This chain connects TRBV15 to TRBJ2-2, with TRBD1 matching over 8 bases. This CDR3 contains 16 residues. Germline CDR1 is LNHNV and CDR2 is YYDKDF (reference sequence). The J segment lost 4 bases and the V segment lost 2 bases, leaving 6 bases of the junction unmatched. The CDR3: CATSRPRGRITGELFF. The CDR3 coding sequence is TGTGCCACCAGCAGACCCAGGGGGCGCATCACCGGGGAGCTGTTTTTT.

The chain joins TRBV7-8 to TRBJ2-1; 14 bases agree with TRBD2. J was trimmed by 6 bases and V by 6 bases; bases with no gene match: 4. This CDR3 contains 15 residues. Germline CDR1 is SGHVS and CDR2 is FQNEAQ. CDR3 residues: CASRAGTSGSNEQFF. CDR3 nucleotides: TGTGCCAGCAGGGCTGGGACTAGCGGGAGCAATGAGCAGTTCTTC.

This clone was seen a few times. This sequence joins TRBV9 and TRBJ2-7, with D maybe TRBD1 (6 bases). The CDR3 runs to 15 residues. Trimming stripped 4 bases from V and 0 bases from J, with 14 bases between. Germline CDR1 and CDR2: SGDLS and YYNGEE. The CDR3 region is CASSSRRDISYEQYF. As DNA, the CDR3 is TGTGCCAGCAGCTCCCGCCGGGACATCTCCTACGAGCAGTACTTC.

J is TRBJ1-2 and V is TRBV28, with 9 bases identical to TRBD1. J lost 8 bases, V lost 3 bases, and 7 bases had no gene match. The CDR3 loop spans 14 amino acids. Germline V gene sequence: CDR1 MDHEN, CDR2 SYDVKM. The CDR3 reads CASSFSDRGYGYTF. Here the CDR3 DNA reads TGTGCCAGCAGTTTTTCGGACAGGGGCTACGGCTACACCTTC.

V usage is TRBV14 and J usage is TRBJ2-2; 9 bases map to TRBD2. Trimming at V came to 2 bases and at J to 3 bases, leaving 1 base not matched to a gene. In germline, CDR1 is SGHDN, CDR2 FVKESK. CDR3 length: 15 residues. The CDR3 protein is CASSQIAGDTGELFF. The CDR3 DNA is TGTGCCAGCAGCCAAATAGCGGGAGACACCGGGGAGCTGTTTTTT.

Concerning this clone itself: An end of the junction does not agree with germline; a read error may underlie this. This chain joins TRBV6-1 and TRBJ2-7, with D perhaps matching TRBD1 or TRBD2 (5 bases each). CDR3 length: 14 amino acids. CDR1 is MNHNS, CDR2 SASEGT, per germline. This CDR3 reads CASSDSSPQGVREF. As DNA, the CDR3 is TGTGCCAGCAGTGACTCCAGTCCTCAGGGCGTCCGGGAATTC.